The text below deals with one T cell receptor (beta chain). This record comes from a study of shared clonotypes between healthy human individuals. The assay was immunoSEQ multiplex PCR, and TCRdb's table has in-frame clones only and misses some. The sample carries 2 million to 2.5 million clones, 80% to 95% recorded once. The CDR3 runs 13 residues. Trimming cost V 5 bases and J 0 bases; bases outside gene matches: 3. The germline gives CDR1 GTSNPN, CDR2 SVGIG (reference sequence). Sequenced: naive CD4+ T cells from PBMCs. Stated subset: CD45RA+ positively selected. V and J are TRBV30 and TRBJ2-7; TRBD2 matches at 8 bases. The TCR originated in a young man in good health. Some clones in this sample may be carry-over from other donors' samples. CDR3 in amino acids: CAWGSGVSYEQYF. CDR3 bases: TGTGCCTGGGGTAGCGGGGTCTCCTACGAGCAGTACTTC. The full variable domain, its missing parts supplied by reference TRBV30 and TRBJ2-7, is SQTIHQWPATLVQPVGSPLSLECTVEGTSNPNLYWYRQAAGRGLQLLFYSVGIGQISSEVPQNLSASRPQDRQFILSSKKLLLSDSGFYLCAWGSGVSYEQYFGPGTRLTVT.